This TCR beta chain originates from a study of vaccination effects on CD4 cells after COVID-19. The wider study: With roughly 9.1 ug/ml peptides and about 10 IU/ml IL-2, fewer than 2.5 million PBMC per well were cultured.

As to this clone: As yet, its antigen is unknown.

The CDR3 sequence is 12 residues long. The ends were cut back, 5 bases at V and 5 bases at J, with 9 bases in the middle. Germline lookup yields CDR1 MNHNY and CDR2 SVGAGI (reference sequence). The protocol was immunoSEQ multiplex PCR, while the TCRdb copy is restricted to in-frame clones and leaves out a portion. The sample includes around 70,000 clones, over 60% of them seen just once. At the end of about 9 days of culture, CD4+ T cells were isolated. Each vaccine recipient was nucleocapsid antibody negative and had no prior SARS-CoV-2 infection. This chain links TRBV6-6 with TRBJ1-2; unclear D gene. The sample in question was CD4+ T cells from PBMCs cultured without peptide, obtained before COVID-19 vaccination. The sequence came from a human donor who received a COVID-19 vaccine. This CDR3 reads CASSRGVYGYTF. The CDR3 bases are TGTGCCAGCAGTCGCGGGGTTTATGGCTACACCTTC.